The 31 T cell receptor beta chains below were found in one sample sequenced in a study of T cells in Graves' hyperthyroidism and ophthalmopathy. There were TCR beta CDR3 regions amplified from RNA transcripts. The HTBI primer set drove a first-round RT-PCR of the TCR CDR3. TCRdb analysed the multiplex PCR reads with MiXCR anew, one entry per CDR3 protein. The sample lists over 200,000 distinct CDR3 sequences, about 14% occurring once. The specimen sequenced was blood. These receptors were collected from a middle-aged woman with Graves' hyperthyroidism that later progressed to Graves' ophthalmopathy.

V is TRBV5-6 and J is TRBJ2-4; D gene unclear. The CDR3 contains 17 residues. Between the trimmed V and J ends, which lost 1 base and 0 bases, there was a span of 14 bases. Germline loops: CDR1 SGHDT, CDR2 YYEEEE. CDR3 bases: TGTGCCAGCAGCTTGACTCCGCTTAGGGAAGCCAAAAACATTCAGTACTTC. Residues: CASSLTPLREAKNIQYF.

This clonotype was picked up many times. V is TRBV28 and J is TRBJ2-5, with 11 positions matching TRBD2. The CDR3 extends over 15 amino acids. The V segment lost 3 bases and the J segment 0 bases; nucleotides outside the gene matches: 0. Germline assignment: CDR1 MDHEN and CDR2 SYDVKM. CDR3 nucleotide sequence: TGTGCCAGCAGTTTGGGACTAGCGGACCAAGAGACCCAGTACTTC. Amino acids: CASSLGLADQETQYF.

This clonotype showed up many times. V and J are TRBV3-1 and TRBJ2-7, with D possibly matching TRBD1 (6 bases). Germline V gene sequence: CDR1 LGHDT, CDR2 YNNKEL (reference sequence). The CDR3 has 15 residues. Trimming pared 2 bases from V and 0 bases from J, leaving 11 bases between. The CDR3 protein is CASSQQGQVSYEQYF. For the CDR3, the DNA is TGTGCCAGCAGCCAACAGGGACAAGTCTCCTACGAGCAGTACTTC.

This clonotype was seen ten or more times. The chain carries TRBV18 and TRBJ1-6, with a weak D call TRBD1 (5 bases). Germline loops: CDR1 KGHSH, CDR2 LQKENI. V lost 5 bases, J lost 6 bases, and 14 bases lay in between. This CDR3 is built from 15 residues. The CDR3 region is CASSTLDGANSPLHF. CDR3 DNA sequence: TGTGCCAGCTCAACCCTAGACGGGGCTAATTCACCCCTCCACTTT.

The chain is built from TRBV7-6 and TRBJ2-1; TRBD2 matches at 8 bases. The V gene's germline CDR1 is SGHVS and CDR2 FNYEAQ. Trimming cost V 1 base and J 8 bases; bases outside gene matches: 10. The CDR3 has 16 amino acids. The CDR3 sequence is CASSLEAGLVDHEQFF. For the CDR3, the DNA is TGTGCCAGCAGCTTAGAGGCGGGACTAGTTGATCATGAGCAGTTCTTC.

This clonotype was counted many times. V is TRBV24-1 and J is TRBJ2-1; no clear D gene. Germline V gene sequence: CDR1 KGHDR, CDR2 SFDVKD. The CDR3 loop spans 14 amino acids. V lost 5 bases, J lost 3 bases, and 10 bases lay in between. DNA for the CDR3: TGTGCCACCAGTGCCGGGTCATTCTACAATGAGCAGTTCTTC. Amino acid sequence: CATSAGSFYNEQFF.

This clonotype occurred many times. The chain joins TRBV6-5 to TRBJ2-2, with 9 bases identical to TRBD2. V lost 0 bases, J lost 5 bases, and 7 bases stayed unmatched. The CDR3 sequence is 17 residues long. CDR1 is MNHEY and CDR2 is SVGAGI in the germline V gene. CDR3 sequence reads: CASSYSSGTSSTGELFF. The DNA of the CDR3 is TGTGCCAGCAGTTACTCGAGTGGGACTAGCTCAACCGGGGAGCTGTTTTTT.

There are many counts of this clonotype. V usage is TRBV12-3 or TRBV12-4 and J usage is TRBJ2-7; 11 bases agree with TRBD2. With V trimmed by 6 bases and J by 3 bases, 4 bases remained unmatched. This CDR3 has 14 amino acids. CDR3: CASRQGTSGYEQYF. CDR3 sequence (DNA): TGTGCCAGCAGACAGGGGACTAGCGGCTACGAGCAGTACTTC.

This clonotype was detected a few times. The chain employs TRBV20-1 and TRBJ1-5; 8 bases match TRBD1. The J segment lost 4 bases and the V segment lost 2 bases, leaving 10 bases of the junction unmatched. The germline V gene has CDR1 DFQATT and CDR2 SNEGSKA (reference sequence). CDR3 length equals 16 residues. For the CDR3, the DNA is TGCAGTGCTAGAAAAGGACAGGGTGGGTTAAATCAGCCCCAGCATTTT. Translating gives CSARKGQGGLNQPQHF.

The chain carries TRBV20-1 and TRBJ1-4; possibly TRBD1 for D (5 bases). CDR1 is DFQATT and CDR2 is SNEGSKA in the germline V gene (reference sequence). There are 14 residues in the CDR3. Trimming took 3 bases from V and 2 from J, leaving 10 bases between them. The CDR3 DNA is TGCAGTGCTAGCCCCGGGGGGACTAATGAAAAACTGTTTTTT. Translated, it gives CSASPGGTNEKLFF.

The DNA of the CDR3 is TGCAGTACCTGGAGCTCCGGGGAGCTGTTTTTT. Protein sequence: CSTWSSGELFF. V and J are TRBV20-1 and TRBJ2-2, with D unresolved. The CDR3 spans 11 residues. The V gene's germline CDR1 is DFQATT and CDR2 SNEGSKA (reference sequence). V was shortened by 8 bases and J by 6 bases, with 10 bases between the two germline ends.

This clonotype came up many times. The chain links TRBV18 to TRBJ1-3; D possibly corresponds to TRBD1 (5 bases). Trimming pared 1 base from V and 1 base from J, leaving 8 bases between. This CDR3 is 15 amino acids long. Germline CDR1 is KGHSH and CDR2 is LQKENI. CDR3 sequence (DNA): TGTGCCAGCTCACCACGGGGCATATCTGGAAACACCATATATTTT. Amino acids: CASSPRGISGNTIYF.

This clonotype was observed many times. J is TRBJ2-7 and V is TRBV6-1, with D perhaps assigned TRBD1 or TRBD2 (5 bases each). V lost 6 bases to trimming and J lost 2 bases, with 23 bases between them. The CDR3 covers 17 residues. Per the germline V gene, CDR1 is MNHNS and CDR2 is SASEGT. DNA of the CDR3: TGTGCCAGCAGCCACGGGGCGGCGGCCCGGCTCCCCTACGAGCAGTACTTC. Its translation is CASSHGAAARLPYEQYF.

This clonotype came up a few times. CDR3 region: CSVGRGTSAIYNEQFF. The CDR3 DNA reads TGCAGTGTAGGGAGGGGGACTAGCGCCATTTACAATGAGCAGTTCTTC. This chain connects TRBV20-1 to TRBJ2-1, with 10 bases that match TRBD2. Germline V gene sequence: CDR1 DFQATT, CDR2 SNEGSKA (reference sequence). The CDR3 is made up of 16 amino acids. The ends lost 7 bases at V and 4 bases at J; junction bases unmatched: 13.

This clonotype was seen ten or more times. The rearrangement joins TRBV27 to TRBJ2-2, with 10 bases lining up with TRBD1. Germline lookup yields CDR1 MNHEY and CDR2 SMNVEV (reference sequence). There are 16 residues in the CDR3. V trimming: 5 bases; J trimming: 1 base; junction bases outside the gene matches: 4. CDR3 nucleotides: TGTGCCAGCAGTCCAGGGGACAGGGGGAACACCGGGGAGCTGTTTTTT. Translation: CASSPGDRGNTGELFF.

In its sample, this clonotype was seen many times. The chain is built from TRBV29-1 and TRBJ2-5; weak D call: TRBD1 (5 bases). Germline CDR1 and CDR2: SQVTM and ANQGSEA. This CDR3 is 14 amino acids long. Trimming stripped 3 bases from V and 2 bases from J, with 13 bases between. In DNA form, the CDR3 reads TGCAGCGTTGATACCGGACATGCGCAAGAGACCCAGTACTTC. Its translation: CSVDTGHAQETQYF.

This clonotype is categorized as medium-sized. This chain links TRBV6-1 with TRBJ1-6; 9 positions agree with TRBD1. Losses at the gene ends were 5 bases for V and 8 bases for J; bases not matched to a gene: 7. CDR1 MNHNS and CDR2 SASEGT come from the germline V gene. CDR3 length: 15 amino acids. In DNA, the CDR3 is TGTGCCAGCAGTAACAGGGGGCAGGGGGATTCACCCCTCCACTTT. It specifies CASSNRGQGDSPLHF.

V usage is TRBV28 and J usage is TRBJ2-1; D tentatively fits TRBD1 or TRBD2 (5 bases each). This CDR3 has 13 amino acids. CDR1 is MDHEN and CDR2 is SYDVKM in the germline V gene. The CDR3 loop reads CATCARGYNEQFF. The CDR3 nucleotides are TGTGCGACATGCGCGAGGGGCTACAATGAGCAGTTCTTC. Combining the CDR3 with reference TRBV28 and TRBJ2-1 gives the whole variable domain DVKVTQSSRYLVKRTGEKVFLECVQDMDHENMFWYRQDPGLGLRLIYFSYDVKMKEKGDIPEGYSVSREKKERFSLILESASTNQTSMYLCATCARGYNEQFFGPGTRLTVL.

The table lists this clonotype with many counts. V gene TRBV12-3 or TRBV12-4 combines with J gene TRBJ1-5; 8 bases match TRBD1. Trimming at V came to 5 bases and at J to 6 bases, leaving 9 bases not matched to a gene. This CDR3 spans 15 amino acids. CDR3 sequence: CASSLMDRDGQPQHF. The CDR3 coding sequence is TGTGCCAGCAGTCTGATGGACAGGGATGGTCAGCCCCAGCATTTT.

This clonotype was seen at least ten times. The chain links TRBV9 to TRBJ2-7, with 12 bases lining up with TRBD2. Germline CDR1 SGDLS, CDR2 YYNGEE. Trimming cost V 3 bases and J 6 bases; bases outside gene matches: 7. The CDR3 is made up of 15 amino acids. In DNA form, the CDR3 reads TGTGCCAGCAGCGCGACTAGCGGGAGTAACATCGAGCAGTACTTC. Amino acids: CASSATSGSNIEQYF.

This clonotype was picked up many times. V and J are TRBV18 and TRBJ1-4, with a weak D call TRBD1 (5 bases). CDR3 length equals 15 residues. CDR1 is KGHSH and CDR2 is LQKENI in the germline V gene. Trimming removed 6 bases at V and 0 bases at J, with 11 bases between. The CDR3 DNA reads TGTGCCAGCTCCCCGATACAGGCAACTAATGAAAAACTGTTTTTT. Protein sequence: CASSPIQATNEKLFF.

This clonotype was seen once. The gene calls are TRBV12-3 or TRBV12-4 and TRBJ1-5; 9 bases are a match to TRBD1. Trimming cost V 4 bases and J 5 bases; bases outside gene matches: 6. The CDR3 is 15 residues long. CDR3 residues: CASSSGQGGHQPQHF. As DNA, the CDR3 is TGTGCCAGCAGTTCGGGACAGGGAGGCCATCAGCCCCAGCATTTT.

This clonotype was observed many times. The chain employs TRBV18 and TRBJ2-7, with D maybe TRBD1 (5 bases). The CDR3 is 15 residues long. Trimming took 5 bases from V and 4 from J, leaving 18 bases between them. Germline V gene lookup returns CDR1 KGHSH and CDR2 LQKENI. The CDR3 region has the DNA TGTGCCAGCTCAGTGGCAGGGATCATGGGATACGAGCAGTACTTC. Encoded protein: CASSVAGIMGYEQYF.

The DNA for the CDR3 is TGTGCCAGAAGTCAGGGCTCAGCGTTGGTTCATGAGCAGTTCTTC. It encodes CARSQGSALVHEQFF. The chain uses TRBV6-1 and TRBJ2-1; D perhaps matches TRBD1 (5 bases). CDR3 size: 15 residues. Trimming cost V 9 bases and J 8 bases, with 23 bases left between them. The V gene's germline CDR1 is MNHNS and CDR2 SASEGT.

This clonotype appeared a few times. J is TRBJ2-3 and V is TRBV6-1; no firm D call. CDR1 and CDR2 from the germline V gene are MNHNS and SASEGT. V was shortened by 6 bases and J by 0 bases, with 22 bases between the two germline ends. The CDR3 runs 18 residues. The CDR3 loop reads CASRIPLSYGTSTDTQYF. The CDR3 DNA reads as TGTGCCAGCAGAATACCCCTTAGCTACGGAACTAGCACAGATACGCAGTATTTT.

The table lists this clonotype with many counts. The chain carries TRBV3-1 and TRBJ2-2, with D unresolved. The germline V gene has CDR1 LGHDT and CDR2 YNNKEL (reference sequence). The CDR3 consists of 14 residues. V lost 3 bases and J lost 6, with 11 bases in between. The CDR3 coding sequence is TGTGCCAGCAGCCAGCCTCTAGTTCCCGGGGAGCTGTTTTTT. It yields the protein CASSQPLVPGELFF.

This clonotype showed up many times. This chain joins TRBV3-1 and TRBJ2-4; D could derive from TRBD1 or TRBD2 (6 bases each). The CDR3 length is 15 residues. Germline V gene sequence: CDR1 LGHDT, CDR2 YNNKEL (reference sequence). Trimming shortened V by 0 bases and J by 5 bases, and 11 bases separated the two germline ends. CDR3 residues: CASSQDLGGQNIQYF. Here the CDR3 DNA reads TGTGCCAGCAGCCAAGATTTGGGGGGCCAAAACATTCAGTACTTC.

As regards this clonotype: At one boundary the junction diverges from the germline segment, which might be a read error. This chain links TRBV28 with TRBJ1-2, with TRBD1 matching 10 bases. This CDR3 contains 13 residues. Germline-derived CDR1 and CDR2 are MDHEN and SYDVKM. Written as DNA, the CDR3 is TGTGCCAGCGACAGGGGGCCTGACTATGGCCACACCTTC. This sequence encodes CASDRGPDYGHTF.

This clonotype was detected ten times or more. V and J are TRBV6-1 and TRBJ2-5; perhaps TRBD1 as D (5 bases). The CDR3 length is 15 residues. Trimming removed 5 bases from V and 3 bases from J, with 16 bases in between. CDR1 is MNHNS, CDR2 SASEGT, per germline. In DNA form, the CDR3 reads TGTGCCAGCAGTCCCAATACAGGTTTTAAAGAGACCCAGTACTTC. As protein: CASSPNTGFKETQYF.

This chain connects TRBV19 to TRBJ1-1; D not resolved. CDR1 and CDR2 (germline): LNHDA, SQIVND (reference sequence). The CDR3 is 13 residues long. V lost 4 bases, J lost 1 base, and 7 bases lay in between. The DNA for the CDR3 is TGTGCCAGTAGTAGTCACGCGAACACTGAAGCTTTCTTT. Its translation: CASSSHANTEAFF.

This clonotype was seen many times. The chain carries TRBV12-3 or TRBV12-4 and TRBJ2-7; D remains ambiguous. This CDR3 has 13 residues. V shed 6 bases and J shed 3 bases, with 12 bases lying between them. CDR3 residues: CASSMQRNYEQYF. CDR3 nucleotide sequence: TGTGCCAGCAGCATGCAACGAAACTACGAGCAGTACTTC.